These T cell receptor beta chains were read from a single sample in a study of blood T cells in healthy people across ages. Each CDR3 protein is one row after TCRdb ran MiXCR on the 5' RACE reads. Here the sample spans about 930,000 distinct CDR3 sequences, under 35% being singletons. These data also formed part of another study, on T cells of mothers and their children.

Sequenced input: blood. Receptor source: a woman in her 40s in good health. The CDR3 runs from the conserved cysteine through the conserved F or W. Each record gives: V gene, J gene, CDR3 length, clone size, D gene, CDR3 DNA, CDR3 protein. D genes are given only for firm matches. The size field is filled for only some rows; it gives once, few, many or a size class.

>TRBV29-1|TRBJ2-1|13|many|TRBD1
TGCAGCGCTCGGACAGGGAATATCAATGAGCAGTTCTTC
CSARTGNINEQFF
>TRBV5-1|TRBJ2-7|15|few|NA
TGCGCCAGCAGCATATCTCCAGGGACCTCCTACGAGCAGTACTTC
CASSISPGTSYEQYF
>TRBV20-1|TRBJ2-5|14|many|TRBD2
TGCAGTGCTTTCGGGGGGGCCCTCCAAGAGACCCAGTACTTC
CSAFGGALQETQYF
>TRBV7-2|TRBJ2-5|15|NA|NA
TGTGCCAGCAGCTTAGGGGGGGCCGTCCCCGGGACCCAGTACTTC
CASSLGGAVPGTQYF
>TRBV27|TRBJ1-2|14|NA|TRBD1
TGTGCCAGCAGTTTAGAACAGGGGGACTATGGCTACACCTTC
CASSLEQGDYGYTF
>TRBV12-3/TRBV12-4|TRBJ2-7|15|NA|TRBD1
TGTGCCAGCACATCCTCGGACAGGGGGAAGGGCGAGCAGTACTTC
CASTSSDRGKGEQYF
>TRBV5-1|TRBJ2-3|16|NA|NA
TGCGCCAGCAGCTTCGAGGACGCAGGGGCGGGAGATACGCAGTATTTT
CASSFEDAGAGDTQYF
>TRBV25-1|TRBJ1-2|16|NA|NA
TGTGCCCGCAATCTCGGGGGAAAGGGCCCCGAGGATGGCTACACCTTC
CARNLGGKGPEDGYTF
>TRBV4-2|TRBJ1-2|12|NA|NA
TGTGCCGGCAGCCAGGGTCGCTATGGCTACACCTTC
CAGSQGRYGYTF
>TRBV5-1|TRBJ2-7|17|many|TRBD1
TGCGCCAGCAGCTTGAACCCCCCGGCAGGGGGATCCTACGAGCAGTACTTC
CASSLNPPAGGSYEQYF